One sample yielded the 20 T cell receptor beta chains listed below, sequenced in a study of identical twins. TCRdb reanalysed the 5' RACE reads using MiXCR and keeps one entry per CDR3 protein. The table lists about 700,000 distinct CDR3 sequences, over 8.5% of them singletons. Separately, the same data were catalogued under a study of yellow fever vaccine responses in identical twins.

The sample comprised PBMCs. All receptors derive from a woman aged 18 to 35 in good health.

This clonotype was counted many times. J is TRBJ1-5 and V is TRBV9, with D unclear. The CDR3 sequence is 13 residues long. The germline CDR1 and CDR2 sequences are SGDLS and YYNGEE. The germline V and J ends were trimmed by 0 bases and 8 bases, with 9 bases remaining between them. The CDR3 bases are TGTGCCAGCAGCGTAGTAACCACCAAGCCCCAGCATTTT. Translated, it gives CASSVVTTKPQHF.

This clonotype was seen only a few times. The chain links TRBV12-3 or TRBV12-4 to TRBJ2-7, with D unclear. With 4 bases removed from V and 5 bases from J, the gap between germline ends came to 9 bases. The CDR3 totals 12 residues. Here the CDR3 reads CASSSHLNEQYF. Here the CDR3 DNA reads TGTGCCAGCAGTTCCCACCTAAACGAGCAGTACTTC.

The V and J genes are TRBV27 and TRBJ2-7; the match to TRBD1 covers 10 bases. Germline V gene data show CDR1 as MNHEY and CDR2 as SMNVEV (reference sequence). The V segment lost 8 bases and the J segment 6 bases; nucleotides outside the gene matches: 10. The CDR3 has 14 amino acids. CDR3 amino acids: CASGTGQGFGEQYF. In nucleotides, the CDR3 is TGTGCCAGCGGCACGGGACAGGGGTTCGGCGAGCAGTACTTC.

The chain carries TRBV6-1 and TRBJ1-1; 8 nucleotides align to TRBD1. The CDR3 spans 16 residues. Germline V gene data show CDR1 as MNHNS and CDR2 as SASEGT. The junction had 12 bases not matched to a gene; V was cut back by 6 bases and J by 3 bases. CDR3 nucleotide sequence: TGTGCCAGCAGCCGCGGAAAAAAGACAGGGGACACTGAAGCTTTCTTT. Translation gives CASSRGKKTGDTEAFF.

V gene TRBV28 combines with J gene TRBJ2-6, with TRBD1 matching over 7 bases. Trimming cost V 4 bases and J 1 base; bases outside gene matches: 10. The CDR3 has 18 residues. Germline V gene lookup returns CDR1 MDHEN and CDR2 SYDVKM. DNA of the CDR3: TGTGCCAGCAGTTCTCGGAGACAGGGTTTTTCTGGGGCCAACGTCCTGACTTTC. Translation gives CASSSRRQGFSGANVLTF.

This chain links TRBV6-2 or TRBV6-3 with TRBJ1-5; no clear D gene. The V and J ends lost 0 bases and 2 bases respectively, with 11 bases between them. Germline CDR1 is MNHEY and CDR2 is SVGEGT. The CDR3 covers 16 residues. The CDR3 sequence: CASSYSSAAGNQPQHF. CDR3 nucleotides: TGTGCCAGCAGTTACTCGTCAGCGGCGGGCAATCAGCCCCAGCATTTT.

DNA of the CDR3: TGTGCCAGCAGTGTCTCTATTAGTCGGGACAGGGATTACTATGGCTACACCTTC. This sequence encodes CASSVSISRDRDYYGYTF. The chain couples TRBV2 to TRBJ1-2; 9 bases are shared with TRBD1. V lost 4 bases and J lost 3; bases outside the gene matches: 15. Germline CDR1 is SNHLY and CDR2 is FYNNEI. The CDR3 spans 18 residues. Based on the CDR3 plus reference TRBV2 and TRBJ1-2, the full variable domain is EPEVTQTPSHQVTQMGQEVILRCVPISNHLYFYWYRQILGQKVEFLVSFYNNEISEKSEIFDDQFSVERPDGSNFTLKIRSTKLEDSAMYFCASSVSISRDRDYYGYTFGSGTRLTVV.

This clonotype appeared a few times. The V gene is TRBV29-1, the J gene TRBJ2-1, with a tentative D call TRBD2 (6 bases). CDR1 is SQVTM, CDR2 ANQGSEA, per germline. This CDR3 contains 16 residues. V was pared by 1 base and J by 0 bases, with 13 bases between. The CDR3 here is CSVEVGGAGSYNEQFF. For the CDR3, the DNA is TGCAGCGTTGAAGTAGGCGGGGCGGGCTCCTACAATGAGCAGTTCTTC.

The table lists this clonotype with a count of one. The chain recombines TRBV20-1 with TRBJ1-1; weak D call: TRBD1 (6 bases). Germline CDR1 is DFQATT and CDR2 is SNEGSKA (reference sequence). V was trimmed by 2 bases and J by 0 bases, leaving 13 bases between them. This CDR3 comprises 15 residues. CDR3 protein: CSARSAGALNTEAFF. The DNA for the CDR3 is TGCAGTGCTAGATCGGCAGGGGCCCTGAACACTGAAGCTTTCTTT.

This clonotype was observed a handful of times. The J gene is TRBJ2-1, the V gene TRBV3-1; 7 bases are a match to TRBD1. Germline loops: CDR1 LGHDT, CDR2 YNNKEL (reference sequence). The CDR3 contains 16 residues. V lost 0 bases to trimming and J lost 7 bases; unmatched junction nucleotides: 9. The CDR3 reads CASSQDAGGPGNEQFF. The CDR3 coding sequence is TGTGCCAGCAGCCAAGACGCAGGGGGTCCGGGGAATGAGCAGTTCTTC.

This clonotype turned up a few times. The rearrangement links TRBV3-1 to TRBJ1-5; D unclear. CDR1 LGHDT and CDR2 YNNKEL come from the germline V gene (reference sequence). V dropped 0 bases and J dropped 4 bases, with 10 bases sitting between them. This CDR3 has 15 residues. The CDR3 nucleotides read TGTGCCAGCAGCCAAGATCTTAGAAGAAATCAGCCCCAGCATTTT. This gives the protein CASSQDLRRNQPQHF.

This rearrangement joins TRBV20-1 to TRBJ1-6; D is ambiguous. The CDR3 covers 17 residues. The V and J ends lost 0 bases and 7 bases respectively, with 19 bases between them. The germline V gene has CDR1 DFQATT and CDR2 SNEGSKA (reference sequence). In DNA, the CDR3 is TGCAGTGCTAGAGATCCTTCGGGTAGCCCCCTAAATTCACCCCTCCACTTT. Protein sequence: CSARDPSGSPLNSPLHF.

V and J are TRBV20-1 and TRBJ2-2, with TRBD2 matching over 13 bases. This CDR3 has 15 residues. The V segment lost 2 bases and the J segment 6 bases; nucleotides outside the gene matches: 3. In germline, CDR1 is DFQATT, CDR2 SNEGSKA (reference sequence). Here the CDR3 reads CSARPGLAGAGELFF. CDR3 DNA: TGCAGTGCTAGACCCGGACTAGCGGGAGCCGGGGAGCTGTTTTTT.

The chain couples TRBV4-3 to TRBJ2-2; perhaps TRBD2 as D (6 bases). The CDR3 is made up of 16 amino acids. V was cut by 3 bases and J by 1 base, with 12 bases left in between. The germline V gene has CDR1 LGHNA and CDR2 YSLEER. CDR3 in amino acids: CASSQETSLNTGELFF. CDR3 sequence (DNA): TGCGCCAGCAGCCAGGAAACTAGCTTGAACACCGGGGAGCTGTTTTTT.

CDR3 DNA sequence: TGTGCCAGCAGCTTAAGGGATAGTACGTATAGCAATCAGCCCCAGCATTTT. This translates into CASSLRDSTYSNQPQHF. The rearrangement joins TRBV7-2 to TRBJ1-5; D is undetermined. Germline-derived CDR1 and CDR2 are SGHTA and FQGNSA. V lost 2 bases and J lost 0, with 14 bases in between. This CDR3 spans 17 amino acids.

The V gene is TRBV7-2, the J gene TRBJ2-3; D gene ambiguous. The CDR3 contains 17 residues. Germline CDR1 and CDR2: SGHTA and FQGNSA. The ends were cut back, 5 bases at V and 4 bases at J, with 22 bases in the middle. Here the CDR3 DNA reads TGTGCCAGCAGCACCTTTCGTGAGGCCTCTGGGGCAGATACGCAGTATTTT. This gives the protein CASSTFREASGADTQYF.

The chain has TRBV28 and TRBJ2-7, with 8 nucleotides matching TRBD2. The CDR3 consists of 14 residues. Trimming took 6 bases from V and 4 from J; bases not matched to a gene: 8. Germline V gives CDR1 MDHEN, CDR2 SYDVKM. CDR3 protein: CASSLSGARYEQYF. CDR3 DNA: TGTGCCAGCAGCCTTAGCGGGGCGAGGTACGAGCAGTACTTC. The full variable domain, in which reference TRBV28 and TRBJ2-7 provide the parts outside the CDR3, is DVKVTQSSRYLVKRTGEKVFLECVQDMDHENMFWYRQDPGLGLRLIYFSYDVKMKEKGDIPEGYSVSREKKERFSLILESASTNQTSMYLCASSLSGARYEQYFGPGTRLTVT.

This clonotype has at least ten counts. The CDR3 sequence is CSVADGGDEQFF. Written as DNA, the CDR3 is TGCAGCGTGGCGGACGGAGGCGATGAGCAGTTCTTC. This chain connects TRBV29-1 to TRBJ2-1, with D maybe TRBD2 (5 bases). This CDR3 comprises 12 residues. Germline lookup yields CDR1 SQVTM and CDR2 ANQGSEA. V was pared by 6 bases and J by 8 bases, with 14 bases between.

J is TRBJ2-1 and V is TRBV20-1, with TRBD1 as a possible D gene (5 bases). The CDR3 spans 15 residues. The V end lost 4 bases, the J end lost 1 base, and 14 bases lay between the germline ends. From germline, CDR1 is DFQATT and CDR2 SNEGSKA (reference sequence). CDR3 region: CSATPTAQSYNEQFF. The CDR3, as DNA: TGCAGTGCTACTCCGACAGCCCAATCCTACAATGAGCAGTTCTTC.

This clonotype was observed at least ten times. The CDR3 nucleotides are TGCAGTGCCCCCACTGAGGACAGGGCCTACAATGAGCAGTTCTTC. Translated: CSAPTEDRAYNEQFF. The chain has TRBV20-1 and TRBJ2-1, with 8 bases lining up with TRBD1. V was pared by 6 bases and J by 2 bases, with 9 bases of the junction left unmatched. Germline V gene sequence: CDR1 DFQATT, CDR2 SNEGSKA (reference sequence). This CDR3 comprises 15 residues.